The 12 T cell receptor beta chains in this list originate from one sample, sequenced in a study of regulatory T cells in long-lasting Graves disease. Sample time point: persistent/refractory GD, antithyroid drugs over 5 years with positive TRAb. PBMC-derived RNA was used for the TCR library. Libraries of TCR beta came from iRepertoire HTBI primers plus Arm-PCR of CDR3 regions. Using its own MiXCR run on the multiplex PCR reads, TCRdb lists one record per CDR3 protein. The data hold approximately 690,000 distinct CDR3 sequences, with around 30% observed a single time. Sequenced material: peripheral blood mononuclear cells (PBMCs), taken when the disease was refractory, from a patient treated with antithyroid drugs. The receptors were gathered from a female donor with Graves disease.

The J gene is TRBJ2-5, the V gene TRBV2; no definite D call. Germline CDR1 reads SNHLY; CDR2 reads FYNNEI. Trimming removed 2 bases from V and 2 bases from J, with 3 bases in between. The CDR3 has 12 amino acids. CDR3 in amino acids: CASSERQETQYF. In DNA form, the CDR3 reads TGTGCCAGCAGTGAAAGACAAGAGACCCAGTACTTC. The variable domain in full, with the rest retrieved from reference TRBV2 and TRBJ2-5, is EPEVTQTPSHQVTQMGQEVILRCVPISNHLYFYWYRQILGQKVEFLVSFYNNEISEKSEIFDDQFSVERPDGSNFTLKIRSTKLEDSAMYFCASSERQETQYFGPGTRLLVL.

This chain connects TRBV5-1 to TRBJ2-3; D not resolved. Trimming stripped 4 bases from V and 0 bases from J, with 15 bases between. Germline V gene sequence: CDR1 SGHRS, CDR2 YFSETQ. The CDR3 has 16 residues. The CDR3 is CASSPLRTPSTDTQYF. The CDR3 nucleotides read TGCGCCAGCAGCCCGCTCCGGACCCCTAGCACAGATACGCAGTATTTT.

The rearrangement joins TRBV7-9 to TRBJ1-1; the match to TRBD1 covers 7 bases. This CDR3 spans 12 amino acids. Germline CDR1 is SEHNR and CDR2 is FQNEAQ (reference sequence). V shed 11 bases and J 4 bases; nucleotides not matched to a gene: 7. The CDR3 bases are TGTGCCGGGAGGACAGGAATCACTGAAGCTTTCTTT. Translating gives CAGRTGITEAFF.

The table lists this clonotype with a few counts. This chain links TRBV3-1 with TRBJ2-3, with D uncertain. This CDR3 is built from 12 residues. Trimming stripped 5 bases from V and 3 bases from J, with 6 bases between. CDR1 and CDR2 from the germline V gene are LGHDT and YNNKEL (reference sequence). CDR3 region: CASSYQTDTQYF. CDR3 DNA sequence: TGTGCCAGCAGCTATCAAACAGATACGCAGTATTTT.

This clonotype has only a few counts. The V and J genes are TRBV11-2 and TRBJ1-2; 7 bases agree with TRBD1. CDR1 is SGHAT and CDR2 is FQNNGV in the germline V gene. The CDR3 consists of 14 residues. V trimming: 5 bases; J trimming: 2 bases; junction bases outside the gene matches: 5. CDR3 protein: CASSHWDSNYGYTF. DNA of the CDR3: TGTGCCAGCAGCCACTGGGACAGCAACTATGGCTACACCTTC. The complete variable domain, with remaining parts taken from reference TRBV11-2 and TRBJ1-2, reads EAGVAQSPRYKIIEKRQSVAFWCNPISGHATLYWYQQILGQGPKLLIQFQNNGVVDDSQLPKDRFSAERLKGVDSTLKIQPAKLEDSAVYLCASSHWDSNYGYTFGSGTRLTVV.

This clonotype occurred many times. The chain employs TRBV12-3 or TRBV12-4 and TRBJ1-2; a weak D match, TRBD1 (6 bases). The CDR3 is made up of 12 amino acids. Trimming pared 3 bases from V and 7 bases from J, leaving 9 bases between. CDR3 DNA: TGTGCCAGCAGTTTGGGGGCGGGTGGCTACACCTTC. Encoded protein: CASSLGAGGYTF.

CDR3 nucleotide sequence: TGTGCCAGCAGCTTAACCAGACAGGGATCGAACACCGGGGAGCTGTTTTTT. Its translation is CASSLTRQGSNTGELFF. The rearrangement joins TRBV7-3 to TRBJ2-2; TRBD1 agrees at 7 bases. CDR1 SGHTA and CDR2 FQGTGA come from the germline V gene. The junction had 4 bases not matched to a gene; V was cut back by 0 bases and J by 0 bases. The CDR3 is 17 residues long.

The V call is TRBV19, the J call TRBJ2-2; 12 bases fit TRBD2. CDR3 size: 16 residues. CDR1 and CDR2 (germline): LNHDA, SQIVND (reference sequence). Trimming cost V 3 bases and J 5 bases; bases outside gene matches: 4. The CDR3: CASSMTSGSITGELFF. CDR3 DNA: TGTGCCAGTAGTATGACTAGCGGGAGTATAACCGGGGAGCTGTTTTTT.

Note on this clonotype: Since no conserved phenylalanine or tryptophan closes the CDR3, a read error is the likely cause. This chain joins TRBV12-3 or TRBV12-4 and TRBJ2-7; TRBD1 matches 10 bases. This CDR3 is built from 15 residues. CDR3 nucleotide sequence: TGTGCCAGCAGTCTAGCCGGGACAGGGGCCTACGAGCAGTACCTC. Translation: CASSLAGTGAYEQYL.

The chain combines TRBV18 with TRBJ1-5; a weak D match, TRBD1 (5 bases). Per germline, CDR1 KGHSH and CDR2 LQKENI. Trimming pared 8 bases from V and 3 bases from J, leaving 11 bases between. CDR3 length equals 13 residues. CDR3: CASQGPDNQPQHF. As DNA, the CDR3 is TGTGCCAGCCAGGGACCGGACAATCAGCCCCAGCATTTT.

The table lists this clonotype with many counts. V gene TRBV11-2 combines with J gene TRBJ1-4; TRBD1 is a possible D gene (5 bases). This CDR3 is 16 amino acids long. V was clipped by 5 bases and J by 3 bases, with 16 bases between them. Germline V gene sequence: CDR1 SGHAT, CDR2 FQNNGV. The CDR3 loop reads CASSHMEGPSNEKLFF. CDR3 nucleotides: TGTGCCAGCAGCCATATGGAGGGGCCTTCTAATGAAAAACTGTTTTTT.

There are a few counts of this clonotype. The chain is built from TRBV6-1 and TRBJ1-2; maybe TRBD1 (5 bases). CDR1 and CDR2 from the germline V gene are MNHNS and SASEGT. The CDR3 is 13 residues long. The V end was cut by 6 bases, the J end by 4 bases, with 12 bases between. For the CDR3, the DNA is TGTGCCAGCAGCCACCCTGACAGCTATGGCTACACCTTC. This encodes CASSHPDSYGYTF.